This paragraph covers one T cell receptor beta chain sequence. A junction boundary mismatches the germline segment, possibly from a read error. The data originate from a study of cytomegalovirus exposure and HLA in healthy donors. The study ran its PCR with 60 Vbeta and 13 Jbeta primers. Sequencing was performed with immunoSEQ multiplex PCR; in TCRdb, only in-frame clones are kept and a portion is missing. Here the sample spans approximately 89,000 clones, less than 85% being singletons. The CDR3 runs to 12 residues. Germline assignment: CDR1 SEHNR and CDR2 FQNEAQ (reference sequence). The chain couples TRBV7-9 to TRBJ1-2, with D maybe TRBD1 (5 bases). This TCR was recovered from a man aged 40-55 years in good health and CMV-seropositive. The sequenced sample consisted of PBMCs. The CDR3 protein is CSSSLIKGGYTF. The CDR3 coding sequence is TGTTCCAGCAGCTTAATAAAGGGGGGCTACACCTTC.